The TCR beta chain described here comes from a study of blood T cell repertoires in COVID-19 (dated by TCRdb to the early 2020s). For context, the study as a whole: Collaborator samples came from the United States, Italy and Spain and covered acute and convalescent phases of COVID-19. The material from the prospective study consisted of cDNA or gDNA derived from T cells, B-cell-depleted T cells, or PBMCs. Subjects who had been exposed to COVID-19, were actively infected with it, or had recovered from it provided the deeply sampled blood TCRbeta repertoires that made up the dataset. The repertoires were released in a freely available public database meant as a resource for research on the immune response to SARS-CoV-2. Samples were obtained from the ongoing ImmuneRACE study (first 160 participants) and from over 1,000 subjects provided by 6 global collaborators. Nearly every sample came with metadata listing a de-identified subject ID, COVID-19 status, age in years and sex. HLA class I and class II types, where available, came from metadata supplied by the sample provider rather than from assay-based typing. The study at large found these results: Clinical and demographic metadata were provided uncurated, with the amount varying by source and participant.

This clone was counted once. The antigen it binds to is not known. Per-base quality was not reported, and no clone a single base away is much larger than it. V was cut back by 1 base and J by 7 bases, leaving a gap of 8 bases between them. Per the germline V gene, MGHRA is the CDR1 and YSYEKL is the CDR2. Counted from cysteine to phenylalanine, this CDR3 has 14 amino acids. Kept here is only the CDR3 DNA, which spans 42 bases and is read in frame from base 1. The immunoSEQ Assay, a bias-controlled multiplex PCR, was used to amplify TCRbeta CDR3 regions from genomic DNA. As for how the authors treated the data: Nucleated cell counts per sample were estimated from amplification of reference gene primers within the assay. To quantify the absolute abundance of each unique TCRbeta CDR3 rearrangement, sequence reads were collapsed and filtered. For each sample, productive Simpson clonality was calculated as the square root of Simpson's diversity index across productive rearrangements. Imported from immuneACCESS, the table was reduced by TCRdb to in-frame sequences with V and J called. These copies leave out some clones; in studies compared against another copy, an unresolved V gene accounts for under half, and the cause of the remainder is not known. V, J and clone size were drawn from that table, and D and trimming were deduced from the DNA. In this sample the table shows fewer than 400,000 clones, less than 85% of which occur a single time. The top ten clones comprise 1.5% to 2% of the sample.

In the prospective study, participants were about 18 to 100 years old, resided in about two dozen geographic areas of the United States, and were enrolled through a virtual design. In the prospective study, cohorts were assigned on the basis of participant-reported clinical history obtained from a screening survey and a study questionnaire. Exposed participants had been in contact, within 2 weeks of entering the study, with a person who had a PCR-confirmed or clinician-diagnosed case of COVID-19. Each participant in the prospective study had whole blood, serum and a nasopharyngeal or oropharyngeal swab collected by mobile phlebotomists. Participants in the prospective study had the option to provide additional blood draws and questionnaires over a 2-month period. Before DNA extraction, blood samples from the prospective study were shipped at room temperature or frozen.

The sample taken for sequencing was PBMCs or T cells enriched from blood (not recorded which). The sequence links TRBV4-1 to TRBJ1-6; the D gene is perhaps TRBD1, on 5 matching bases. This clonotype was obtained from a woman aged 25 to 39 who had been exposed to COVID-19. The nucleotides read TGCGCCAGCAGCCAAGGACAGCTCAATTCACCCCTCCACTTT. Its amino acids are CASSQGQLNSPLHF.